This passage covers 16 T cell receptor beta chains from one sample sequenced in a study of identical twins. Using its own MiXCR run on the 5' RACE reads, TCRdb lists one record per CDR3 protein. The sample yields hundreds of thousands of distinct CDR3 sequences, roughly an eighth seen once. These data also featured in a second study, about yellow fever vaccine responses in identical twins.

Sequencing was carried out using PBMCs. Source of these receptors: a woman aged 18-29 years in good health.

The chain employs TRBV7-8 and TRBJ2-1, with 9 nucleotides matching TRBD2. Germline values: CDR1 SGHVS, CDR2 FQNEAQ. This CDR3 contains 16 residues. After removal of 5 bases from V and 6 bases from J, the junction contained 11 bases not matched to a gene. The CDR3 sequence is CASSPLREGPRNEQFF. In nucleotides, the CDR3 is TGTGCCAGCAGCCCCCTGCGGGAGGGCCCTCGCAATGAGCAGTTCTTC.

Ten or more counts support this clonotype. The rearrangement joins TRBV20-1 to TRBJ2-1; D remains unclear. From germline, CDR1 is DFQATT and CDR2 SNEGSKA (reference sequence). Trimming cost V 0 bases and J 9 bases, with 12 bases left between them. The CDR3 runs to 13 residues. The CDR3 loop reads CSARDQAHGEQFF. The CDR3 nucleotides are TGCAGTGCTAGAGATCAGGCTCACGGTGAGCAGTTCTTC.

The gene calls are TRBV25-1 and TRBJ2-1, with D unclear. Germline lookup yields CDR1 MGHDK and CDR2 SYGVNS. The CDR3 covers 15 residues. V was pared by 3 bases and J by 4 bases, with 13 bases between. The CDR3 loop reads CASSDGPLGYNEQFF. The CDR3 DNA reads TGTGCCAGCAGTGATGGGCCCTTAGGGTACAATGAGCAGTTCTTC.

The chain has TRBV12-3 or TRBV12-4 and TRBJ1-4; TRBD1 aligns across 8 bases. This CDR3 is built from 11 residues. V trimming: 6 bases; J trimming: 11 bases; junction bases outside the gene matches: 2. CDR3 sequence (DNA): TGTGCCAGCAGCTGGGACAGGAAACTGTTTTTT. Protein product: CASSWDRKLFF.

The chain employs TRBV19 and TRBJ2-5; the D is unclear. Trimming removed 5 bases from V and 2 bases from J, with 12 bases in between. The CDR3 sequence is 14 residues long. CDR1 is LNHDA, CDR2 SQIVND, per germline (reference sequence). The CDR3 loop is CASSPRTWQETQYF. CDR3 nucleotides: TGTGCCAGTAGTCCACGGACCTGGCAAGAGACCCAGTACTTC.

The rearrangement joins TRBV6-5 to TRBJ1-4, with a possible D match to TRBD1 (5 bases). There are 16 residues in the CDR3. The V end lost 0 bases, the J end lost 5 bases, and 13 bases lay between the germline ends. The germline gives CDR1 MNHEY, CDR2 SVGAGI. CDR3 sequence (DNA): TGTGCCAGCAGTTACTCAACCGGGACGGGGAATGAAAAACTGTTTTTT. Residues: CASSYSTGTGNEKLFF.

This clonotype was seen only a few times. The chain carries TRBV6-1 and TRBJ1-4, with TRBD1 as a possible D gene (5 bases). CDR1 and CDR2 from the germline V gene are MNHNS and SASEGT. V was clipped by 3 bases and J by 6 bases, with 14 bases between them. The CDR3 is made up of 15 amino acids. The CDR3 DNA follows: TGTGCCAGCAGTGACTTGGGGCGGGCGGATGAAAAACTGTTTTTT. As protein: CASSDLGRADEKLFF.

This clonotype was recorded at least ten times. The chain recombines TRBV5-1 with TRBJ2-1, with D unclear. This CDR3 is built from 12 residues. Trimming took 4 bases from V and 2 from J, leaving 4 bases between them. Germline V gives CDR1 SGHRS, CDR2 YFSETQ. CDR3 loop: CASSEAYNEQFF. The CDR3 bases are TGCGCCAGCAGCGAAGCCTACAATGAGCAGTTCTTC.

This chain joins TRBV7-2 and TRBJ2-2; the D call may be TRBD1 or TRBD2 (5 bases each). Trimming removed 5 bases from V and 7 bases from J, with 11 bases in between. CDR1 and CDR2 from the germline V gene are SGHTA and FQGNSA. The CDR3 loop spans 13 amino acids. The CDR3 DNA follows: TGTGCCAGCAGCAGGGACGCGGGCGGGGAGCTGTTTTTT. Translation gives CASSRDAGGELFF. Using reference TRBV7-2 and TRBJ2-2 for the parts outside the CDR3, the full variable domain is GAGVSQSPSNKVTEKGKDVELRCDPISGHTALYWYRQSLGQGLEFLIYFQGNSAPDKSGLPSDRFSAERTGGSVSTLTIQRTQQEDSAVYLCASSRDAGGELFFGEGSRLTVL.

The gene calls are TRBV19 and TRBJ2-1, with D tentatively TRBD2 (5 bases). Germline CDR1 and CDR2: LNHDA and SQIVND (reference sequence). The CDR3 spans 13 residues. V lost 3 bases and J lost 10, with 13 bases in between. The chain's CDR3 is CASSIVLATEQFF. CDR3 bases: TGTGCCAGTAGTATTGTCCTAGCCACGGAGCAGTTCTTC.

V and J are TRBV7-8 and TRBJ2-1; D perhaps matches TRBD2 (6 bases). This CDR3 spans 15 amino acids. V shed 7 bases and J shed 0 bases, with 13 bases lying between them. Germline V CDR1 and CDR2: SGHVS, FQNEAQ. CDR3 coding DNA: TGTGCCAGCACCCGAGGGAGGCCCTCCTACAATGAGCAGTTCTTC. Encoded protein: CASTRGRPSYNEQFF.

This clonotype has only a few counts. The chain joins TRBV2 to TRBJ2-1; TRBD2 matches at 8 bases. The germline gives CDR1 SNHLY, CDR2 FYNNEI. The J segment lost 4 bases and the V segment lost 6 bases, leaving 8 bases of the junction unmatched. The CDR3 loop spans 15 amino acids. DNA of the CDR3: TGTGCCAGCAGACTAACTAGCGGACAATACAATGAGCAGTTCTTC. Amino acid sequence: CASRLTSGQYNEQFF.

A few counts support this clonotype. The V and J genes are TRBV28 and TRBJ1-5, with 7 bases aligning to TRBD1. Unmatched junction bases numbered 9, after V lost 3 bases and J lost 4 bases. The V gene's germline CDR1 is MDHEN and CDR2 SYDVKM. This CDR3 comprises 16 residues. Here the CDR3 reads CASSFHRDSKNQPQHF. CDR3 coding DNA: TGTGCCAGCAGTTTTCACCGGGACAGTAAAAATCAGCCCCAGCATTTT.

There are a few counts of this clonotype. The chain carries TRBV10-3 and TRBJ2-7, with a possible D match to TRBD2 (6 bases). Germline CDR1 is ENHRY and CDR2 is SYGVKD. The CDR3 contains 14 residues. Between the trimmed V and J ends, which lost 2 bases and 0 bases, there was a span of 8 bases. CDR3 in DNA: TGTGCCATCAGTGAGCCCGGGAGCTCCTACGAGCAGTACGTC. This encodes CAISEPGSSYEQYV.

In this sample, this clonotype turned up many times. The chain carries TRBV12-3 or TRBV12-4 and TRBJ1-4; 7 bases agree with TRBD1. V shed 1 base, J shed 5 bases, and the junction held 4 bases outside the gene matches. The CDR3 is made up of 15 amino acids. The CDR3 DNA is TGTGCCAGCAGTTTAGTACAGGGGCTGAATGAAAAACTGTTTTTT. It yields the protein CASSLVQGLNEKLFF.

A few counts support this clonotype. This chain connects TRBV10-3 to TRBJ2-2, with D tentatively TRBD1 or TRBD2 (5 bases each). This CDR3 comprises 15 residues. CDR1 is ENHRY, CDR2 SYGVKD, per germline. V was cut by 1 base and J by 4 bases, with 10 bases left in between. CDR3 loop: CAISELGPLTGELFF. CDR3 sequence (DNA): TGTGCCATCAGTGAGTTGGGACCGCTCACCGGGGAGCTGTTTTTT.